This TCR beta chain was sequenced for a study of blood T cell repertoires in COVID-19. The overall study: The United States, Italy and Spain were the sources of the acute and convalescent COVID-19 samples. PBMCs, B-cell-depleted T cells, or T cells were the source of the cDNA or gDNA that made up the material.

Germline CDR1 and CDR2: SGHDT and YYEEEE. This CDR3 region has 19 residues. With V trimmed by 3 bases and J by 3 bases, 15 bases remained unmatched. The authors' processing: Counts of nucleated cells, estimated from reference gene primer amplification, were obtained. Using immunoSEQ multiplex PCR, the repertoire was profiled, and TCRdb retains in-frame clones only, with some absent. That table is the source of V, J and clone size, and D and trimming were worked out from the DNA. The top ten hold around 4% of the sample, which has over 100,000 clones, 80% to 90% seen once. Sequenced input: peripheral blood. The clonotype comes from a man in his forties with acute or convalescent COVID-19. This sequence joins TRBV5-6 and TRBJ2-2; 9 bases are a match to TRBD1. CDR3 residues: CASSSRDRALIGDTGELFF. CDR3 in DNA: TGTGCCAGCAGCTCCCGGGACAGGGCACTGATCGGGGACACCGGGGAGCTGTTTTTT.